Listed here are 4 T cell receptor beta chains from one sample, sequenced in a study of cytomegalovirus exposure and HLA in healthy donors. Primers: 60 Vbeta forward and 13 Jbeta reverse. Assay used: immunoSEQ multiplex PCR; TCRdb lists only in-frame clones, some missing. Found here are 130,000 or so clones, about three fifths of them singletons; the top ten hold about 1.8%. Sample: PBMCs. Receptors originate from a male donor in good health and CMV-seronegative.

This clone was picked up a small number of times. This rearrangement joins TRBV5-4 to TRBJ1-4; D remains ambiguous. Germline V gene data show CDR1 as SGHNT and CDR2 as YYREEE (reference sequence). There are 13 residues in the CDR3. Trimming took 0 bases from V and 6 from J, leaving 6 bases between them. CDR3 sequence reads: CASSLVPDEKLFF. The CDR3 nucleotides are TGTGCCAGCAGCTTGGTTCCAGATGAAAAACTGTTTTTT.

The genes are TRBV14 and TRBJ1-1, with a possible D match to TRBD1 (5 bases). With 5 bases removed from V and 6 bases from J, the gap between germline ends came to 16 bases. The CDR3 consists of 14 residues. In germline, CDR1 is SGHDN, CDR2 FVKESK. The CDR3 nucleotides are TGTGCCAGCAGCTCATTGGGGGGGATGGCTGAAGCTTTCTTT. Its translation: CASSSLGGMAEAFF.

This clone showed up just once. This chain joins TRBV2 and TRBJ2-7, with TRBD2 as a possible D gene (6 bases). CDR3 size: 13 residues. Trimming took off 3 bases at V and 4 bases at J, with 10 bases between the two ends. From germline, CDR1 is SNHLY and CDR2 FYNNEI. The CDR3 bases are TGTGCCAGCAGTGACGGGGGTTTGTACGAGCAGTACTTC. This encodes CASSDGGLYEQYF.

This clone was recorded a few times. The CDR3 DNA is TGTGCCAGCAGCTTAAAGCGCGGGGCAGGCCACACAGATACGCAGTATTTT. Amino acids: CASSLKRGAGHTDTQYF. This chain connects TRBV7-9 to TRBJ2-3; a possible D gene is TRBD2 (6 bases). The CDR3 contains 17 residues. V was shortened by 2 bases and J by 2 bases, with 17 bases between the two germline ends. CDR1 and CDR2 from the germline V gene are SEHNR and FQNEAQ (reference sequence).